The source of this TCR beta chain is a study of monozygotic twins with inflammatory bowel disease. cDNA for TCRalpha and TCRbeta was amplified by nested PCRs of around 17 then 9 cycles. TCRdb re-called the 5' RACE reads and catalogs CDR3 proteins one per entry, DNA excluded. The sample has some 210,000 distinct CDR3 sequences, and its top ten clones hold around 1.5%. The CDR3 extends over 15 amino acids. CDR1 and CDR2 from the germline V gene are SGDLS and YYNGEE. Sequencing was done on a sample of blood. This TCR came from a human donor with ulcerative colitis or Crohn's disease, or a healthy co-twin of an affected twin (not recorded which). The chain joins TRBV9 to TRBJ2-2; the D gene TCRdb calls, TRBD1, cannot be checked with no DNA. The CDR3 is CASSALGGHTGELFF.